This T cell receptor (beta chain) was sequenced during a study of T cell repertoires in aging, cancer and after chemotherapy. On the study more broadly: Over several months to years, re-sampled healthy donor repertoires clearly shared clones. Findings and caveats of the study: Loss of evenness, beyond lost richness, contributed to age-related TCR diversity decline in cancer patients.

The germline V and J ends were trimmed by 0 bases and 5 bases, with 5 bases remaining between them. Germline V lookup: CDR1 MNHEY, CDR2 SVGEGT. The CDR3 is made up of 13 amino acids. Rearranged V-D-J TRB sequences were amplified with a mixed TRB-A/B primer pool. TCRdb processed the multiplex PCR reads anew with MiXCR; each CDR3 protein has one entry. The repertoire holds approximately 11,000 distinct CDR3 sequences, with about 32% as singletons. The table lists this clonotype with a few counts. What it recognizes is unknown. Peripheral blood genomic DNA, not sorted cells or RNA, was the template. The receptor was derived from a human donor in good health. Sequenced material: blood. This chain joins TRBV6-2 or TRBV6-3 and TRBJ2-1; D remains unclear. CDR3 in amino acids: CASSYSEHNEQFF. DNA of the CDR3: TGTGCCAGCAGTTACTCAGAACACAATGAGCAGTTCTTC.